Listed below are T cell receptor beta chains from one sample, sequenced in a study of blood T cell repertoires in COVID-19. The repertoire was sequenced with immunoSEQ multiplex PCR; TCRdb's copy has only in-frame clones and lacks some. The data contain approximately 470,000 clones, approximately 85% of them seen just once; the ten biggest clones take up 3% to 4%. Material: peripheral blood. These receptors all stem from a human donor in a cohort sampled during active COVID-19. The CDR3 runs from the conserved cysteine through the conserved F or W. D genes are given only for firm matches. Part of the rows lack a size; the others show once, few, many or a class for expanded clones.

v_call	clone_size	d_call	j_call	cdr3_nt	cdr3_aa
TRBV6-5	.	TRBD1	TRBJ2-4	TGTGCCAGCAGGGACAGGACGGCCAAAAACATTCAGTACTTC	CASRDRTAKNIQYF
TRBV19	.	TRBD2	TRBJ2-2	TGTGCCAGTAGTGGACTAGCGGGAGGGCCGCTGAACACCGGGGAGCTGTTTTTT	CASSGLAGGPLNTGELFF
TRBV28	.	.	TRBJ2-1	TGTGCCAGCATCAAAGGACGCGACGGGAAGCAGTTCTTC	CASIKGRDGKQFF
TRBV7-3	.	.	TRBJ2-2	TGTGCCAGCAGCTTCTCGGGGGCCGGGGAGCTGTTTTTT	CASSFSGAGELFF
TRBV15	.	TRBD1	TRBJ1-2	TGTGCCACCAGCAGAGATCAGAGACAGGGGGCACGGGGCTACACCTTC	CATSRDQRQGARGYTF
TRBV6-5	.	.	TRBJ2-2	TGTGCCAGCAGCCGGGGGTTGACCGGGGAGCTGTTTTTT	CASSRGLTGELFF
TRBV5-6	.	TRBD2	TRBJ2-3	TGTGCCAGCAGCCCGCGGGGGGCAGGAATCGGGTATTTT	CASSPRGAGIGYF
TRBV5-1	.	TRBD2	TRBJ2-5	TGCGCCAGCAGCCCCATCGGCGGGAGATCTGAGACCCAGTACTTC	CASSPIGGRSETQYF
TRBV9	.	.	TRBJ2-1	TGTGCCAGCAGCGTAGAACAGGAATCCTACAATGAGCAGTTCTTC	CASSVEQESYNEQFF
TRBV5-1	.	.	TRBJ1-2	TGCGCCAGCAGCTTGGAGGGGATAGGTGGCTACACCTTC	CASSLEGIGGYTF
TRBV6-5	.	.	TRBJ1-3	TGTGCCAGCAGGACCAGGGTATATGGAAACACCATATATTTT	CASRTRVYGNTIYF
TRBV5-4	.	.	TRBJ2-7	TGTGCCAGCGCTCTCGAGCCGTTCTCCTTCTACGAGCAGTACTTC	CASALEPFSFYEQYF
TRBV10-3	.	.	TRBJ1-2	TGTGCCATCAGTGAGTCCGAACAGGGCTACACCTTC	CAISESEQGYTF
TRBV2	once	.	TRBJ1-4	TGTGCCAGCGGGTGGGGGGGGAGTAATGAAAAACTGTTTTTT	CASGWGGSNEKLFF
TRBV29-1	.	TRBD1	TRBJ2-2	TGCAGCGTTGTTGTGACAGGGGGTAGCACCGGGGAGCTGTTTTTT	CSVVVTGGSTGELFF
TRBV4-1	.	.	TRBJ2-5	TGCGCCAGCAGCCAAGGGCCGGGAAGGGAGACCCAGTACTTC	CASSQGPGRETQYF
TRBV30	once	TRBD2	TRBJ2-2	TGTGCCTGGAGTAGGATAGCGGGAGTAGGGACCGGGGAGCTGTTTTTT	CAWSRIAGVGTGELFF
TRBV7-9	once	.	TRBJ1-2	TGTGCCAGCAGCTTCTCGGGTCAGAGCTATGGCTACACCTTC	CASSFSGQSYGYTF
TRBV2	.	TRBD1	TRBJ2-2	TGTGCCAGCAAAACAGGGGGGAAGAACACCGGGGAGCTGTTTTTT	CASKTGGKNTGELFF
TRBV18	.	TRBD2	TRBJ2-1	TGTGCCAGCTCACCCAACCAAGCGGGAGACAGAAATGAGCAGTTCTTC	CASSPNQAGDRNEQFF
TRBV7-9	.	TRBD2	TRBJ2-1	TGTGCCAGCGGACTAGCGGGGTACAATGAGCAGTTCTTC	CASGLAGYNEQFF
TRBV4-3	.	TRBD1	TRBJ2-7	TGCGCCAGCAGCCAAAGGACAGGGTGGACCTACGAGCAGTACTTC	CASSQRTGWTYEQYF
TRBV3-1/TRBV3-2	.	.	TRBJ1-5	TGTGCCAGCAGCAAACAGGGCACGCCCCAGCATTTT	CASSKQGTPQHF
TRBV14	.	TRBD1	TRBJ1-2	TGTGCCAGCAGCCAAGTCCACCGATTGACAGGGATCGGCTACACCTTC	CASSQVHRLTGIGYTF
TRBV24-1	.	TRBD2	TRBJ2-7	TGTGCCAATACTCCGGGACTAGGATACTACGAGCAGTACTTC	CANTPGLGYYEQYF
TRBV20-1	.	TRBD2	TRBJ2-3	TGCAGTGCCGGTGGGCGGGGGGGGCAGTATTTT	CSAGGRGGQYF
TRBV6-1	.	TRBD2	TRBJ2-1	TGTGCCAGCAGTGAAACGTGGAGAACTAGCGGGAGAAACAATGAGCAGTTCTTC	CASSETWRTSGRNNEQFF
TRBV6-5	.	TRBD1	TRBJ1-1	TGTGCCAGCAGCAGGACAGGGGCCACTGAAGCTTTCTTT	CASSRTGATEAFF
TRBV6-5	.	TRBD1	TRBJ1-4	TGTGCCAGCAGCAACAGGGGGCGAGATGAAAAACTGTTTTTT	CASSNRGRDEKLFF
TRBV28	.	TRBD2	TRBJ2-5	TGTGCCAGCAGTCCCTGGACTAGCGGGAGGTCGGGAGGAGAGACCCAGTACTTC	CASSPWTSGRSGGETQYF
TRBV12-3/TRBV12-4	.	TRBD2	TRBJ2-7	TGTGCCAGCAGCCTACCGGGGGGGTACGAGCAGTACTTC	CASSLPGGYEQYF
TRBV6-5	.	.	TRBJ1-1	TGTGCCAGCAGGCAGGGGTTGGAAACTGAAGCTTTCTTT	CASRQGLETEAFF
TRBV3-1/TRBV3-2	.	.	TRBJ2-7	TGTGCCAGCAGCCAACCACTAGGGAGCTCCTACGAGCAGTACTTC	CASSQPLGSSYEQYF
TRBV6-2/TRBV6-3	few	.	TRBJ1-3	TGTGCCAGCAGTGGGAGTACAGACACCATATATTTT	CASSGSTDTIYF
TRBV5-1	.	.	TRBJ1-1	TGCGCCAGCAGCCTAGACACTGAAGCTTTCTTT	CASSLDTEAFF
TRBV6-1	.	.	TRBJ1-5	TGTGCCAGCAGTGATTTAGGGCAGGGCGGTCAGCCCCAGCATTTT	CASSDLGQGGQPQHF
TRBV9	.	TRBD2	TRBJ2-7	TGTGCCAGCAGCGAGACTAGCGGAGTCTACGAGCAGTACTTC	CASSETSGVYEQYF
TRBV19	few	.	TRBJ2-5	TGTGCCAGTAGTGCCAGGGCCCGGGAGACCCAGTACTTC	CASSARARETQYF
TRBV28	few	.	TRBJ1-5	TGTGCCAGCACCTACCCAGGGCAGCCGAATCAGCCCCAGCATTTT	CASTYPGQPNQPQHF
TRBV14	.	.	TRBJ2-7	TGTGCCAGCAGCCGCTTGACAGTTGACGAGCAGTACTTC	CASSRLTVDEQYF
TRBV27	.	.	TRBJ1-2	TGTGCCAGCAGTTTAAACAGGGCGTATGGCTACACCTTC	CASSLNRAYGYTF
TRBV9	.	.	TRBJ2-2	TGTGCCAGCAGCGTAGTCGGACAGAACACCGGGGAGCTGTTTTTT	CASSVVGQNTGELFF
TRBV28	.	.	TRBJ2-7	TGTGCCAGCAGTTTCCTCGGTTACTCCTACGAGCAGTACTTC	CASSFLGYSYEQYF